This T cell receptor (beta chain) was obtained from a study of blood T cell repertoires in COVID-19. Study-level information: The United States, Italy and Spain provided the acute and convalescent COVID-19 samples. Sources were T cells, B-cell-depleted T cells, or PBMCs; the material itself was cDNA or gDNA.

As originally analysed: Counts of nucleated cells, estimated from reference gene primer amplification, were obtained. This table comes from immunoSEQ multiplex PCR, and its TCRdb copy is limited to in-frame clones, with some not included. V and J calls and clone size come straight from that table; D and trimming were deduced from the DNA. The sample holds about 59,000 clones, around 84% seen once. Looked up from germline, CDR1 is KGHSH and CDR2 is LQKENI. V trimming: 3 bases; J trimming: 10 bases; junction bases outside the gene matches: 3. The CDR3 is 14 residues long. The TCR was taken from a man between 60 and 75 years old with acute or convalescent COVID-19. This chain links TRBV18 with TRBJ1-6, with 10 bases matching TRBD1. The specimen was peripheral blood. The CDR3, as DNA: TGTGCCAGCTCACCGGGGACAGGGGAATCACCCCTCCACTTT. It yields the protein CASSPGTGESPLHF.